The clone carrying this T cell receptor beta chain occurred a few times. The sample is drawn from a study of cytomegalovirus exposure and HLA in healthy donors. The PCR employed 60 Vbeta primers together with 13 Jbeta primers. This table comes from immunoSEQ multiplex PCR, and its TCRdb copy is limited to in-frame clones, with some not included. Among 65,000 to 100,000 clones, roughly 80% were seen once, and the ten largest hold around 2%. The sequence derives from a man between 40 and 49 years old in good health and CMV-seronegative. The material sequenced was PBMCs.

CDR3 in amino acids: CASSPYRAGYTF. CDR3 coding DNA: TGTGCCAGCAGCCCCTACAGGGCTGGCTACACCTTC. This chain uses TRBV7-2 with TRBJ1-2; possibly TRBD1 for D (6 bases). The V and J ends lost 5 bases and 7 bases respectively, with 11 bases between them. CDR1 is SGHTA and CDR2 is FQGNSA in the germline V gene. This CDR3 has 12 amino acids.